Listed below are T cell receptor beta chains from one sample, sequenced in a study of cytomegalovirus exposure and HLA in healthy donors. TCRdb keeps only in-frame clones here, not all; method: immunoSEQ multiplex PCR. The table lists under 200,000 clones, around 75% of them singletons. Specimen: PBMCs. These receptor sequences come from a female donor in good health and CMV-seronegative. Both conserved end residues are part of each CDR3. Each record gives: V gene, CDR3 protein.

v_gene: TRBV7-8; CDR3aa: CASSLGRSNTIYF
v_gene: TRBV6-1; CDR3aa: CASSEAGQIPTNTEAFF
v_gene: TRBV23-1; CDR3aa: CASSQSPGQGIDTQYF
v_gene: TRBV5-1; CDR3aa: CASSLDGTSGIGGTQYF
v_gene: TRBV9; CDR3aa: CASSKGGTDYGYTF
v_gene: TRBV6-1; CDR3aa: CASSNTPGQHSEQYF
v_gene: TRBV29-1; CDR3aa: CSVGGGRERVEQYF
v_gene: TRBV7-2; CDR3aa: CASSFRQWGPEAFF
v_gene: TRBV5-1; CDR3aa: CASSLARQGSGYTF
v_gene: TRBV9; CDR3aa: CASSPQGVRETGELFF